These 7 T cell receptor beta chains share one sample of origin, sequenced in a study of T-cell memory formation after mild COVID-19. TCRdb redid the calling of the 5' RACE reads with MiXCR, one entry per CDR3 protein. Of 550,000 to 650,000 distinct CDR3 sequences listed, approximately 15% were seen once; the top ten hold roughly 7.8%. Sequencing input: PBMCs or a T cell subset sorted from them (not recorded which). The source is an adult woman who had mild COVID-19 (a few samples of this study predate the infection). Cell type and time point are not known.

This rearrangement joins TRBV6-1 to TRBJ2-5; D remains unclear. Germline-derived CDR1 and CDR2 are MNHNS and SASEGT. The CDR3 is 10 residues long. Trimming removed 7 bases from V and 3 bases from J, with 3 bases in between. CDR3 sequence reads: CASTEETQYF. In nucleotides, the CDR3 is TGTGCCAGCACCGAAGAGACCCAGTACTTC.

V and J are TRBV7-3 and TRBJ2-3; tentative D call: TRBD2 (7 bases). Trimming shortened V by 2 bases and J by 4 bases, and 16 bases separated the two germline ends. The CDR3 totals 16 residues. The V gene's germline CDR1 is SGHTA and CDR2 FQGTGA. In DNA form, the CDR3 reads TGTGCCAGCAGCTTACGACTATCGGGGGGCTCAGATACGCAGTATTTT. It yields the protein CASSLRLSGGSDTQYF. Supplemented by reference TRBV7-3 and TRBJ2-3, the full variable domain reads GAGVSQTPSNKVTEKGKYVELRCDPISGHTALYWYRQSLGQGPEFLIYFQGTGAADDSGLPNDRFFAVRPEGSVSTLKIQRTERGDSAVYLCASSLRLSGGSDTQYFGPGTRLTVL.

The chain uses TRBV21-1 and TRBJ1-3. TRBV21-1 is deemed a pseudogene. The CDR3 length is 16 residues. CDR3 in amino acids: CASSKHPRSSGNTIYF. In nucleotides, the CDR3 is TGTGCCAGCAGCAAACACCCCCGCTCCTCTGGAAACACCATATATTTT.

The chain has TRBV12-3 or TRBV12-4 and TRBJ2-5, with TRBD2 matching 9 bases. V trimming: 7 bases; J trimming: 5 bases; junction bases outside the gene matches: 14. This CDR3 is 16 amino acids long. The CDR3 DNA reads TGTGCCAGCATTCCTGGACTAGCGTCCTGGGGGGAGACCCAGTACTTC. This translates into CASIPGLASWGETQYF.

In DNA, the CDR3 is TGTGCCAGCAGTTACAGGGGTACCTACGAGCAGTACTTC. It translates to CASSYRGTYEQYF. The chain links TRBV12-3 or TRBV12-4 to TRBJ2-7, with 7 bases fitting TRBD1. CDR3 length: 13 amino acids. The J segment lost 2 bases and the V segment lost 4 bases, leaving 2 bases of the junction unmatched.

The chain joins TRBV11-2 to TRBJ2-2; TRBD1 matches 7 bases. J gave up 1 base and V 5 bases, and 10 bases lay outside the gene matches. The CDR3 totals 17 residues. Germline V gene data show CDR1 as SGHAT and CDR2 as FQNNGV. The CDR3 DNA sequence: TGTGCCAGCAGCCCTACTCGCTGGGACAGGAACACCGGGGAGCTGTTTTTT. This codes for CASSPTRWDRNTGELFF.

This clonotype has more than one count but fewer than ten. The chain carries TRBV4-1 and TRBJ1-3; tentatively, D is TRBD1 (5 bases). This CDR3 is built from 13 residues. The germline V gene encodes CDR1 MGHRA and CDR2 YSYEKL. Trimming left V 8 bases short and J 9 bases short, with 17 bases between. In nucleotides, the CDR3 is TGCGCCAGCTCACCTCGGGGGGGGGGCACCATATATTTT. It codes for CASSPRGGGTIYF.